The 26 T cell receptor beta chains in this list originate from one sample, sequenced in a study of cytomegalovirus exposure and HLA in healthy donors. Both 60 Vbeta primers and 13 Jbeta primers went into the PCR. Here immunoSEQ multiplex PCR was the method, and the copy in TCRdb shows in-frame clones only, minus some. The repertoire holds 130,000 or so clones, with more than 60% as singletons. The sequenced material came from PBMCs. These receptor sequences come from a man between 35 and 55 years old in good health and CMV-seronegative.

The chain employs TRBV19 and TRBJ1-2; no clear D. Trimming shortened V by 5 bases and J by 2 bases, and 15 bases separated the two germline ends. The germline CDR1 and CDR2 sequences are LNHDA and SQIVND (reference sequence). This CDR3 is built from 15 residues. For the CDR3, the DNA is TGTGCCAGTAGTCCGACCTCAACGGGGAACTATGGCTACACCTTC. It is translated as CASSPTSTGNYGYTF.

The chain is built from TRBV9 and TRBJ1-5, with D maybe TRBD1 (6 bases). CDR3 length: 17 residues. The V gene lost 4 bases and the J gene lost 3 bases, with 20 bases spanning the gap. Germline CDR1 is SGDLS and CDR2 is YYNGEE. The CDR3 loop reads CASSKYEGTTNNQPQHF. The CDR3 region has the DNA TGTGCCAGCAGCAAATACGAAGGGACAACTAACAATCAGCCCCAGCATTTT.

The chain is built from TRBV15 and TRBJ2-2; possibly TRBD2 for D (6 bases). The length of the CDR3 is 15 residues. From germline, CDR1 is LNHNV and CDR2 YYDKDF (reference sequence). V shed 0 bases and J shed 5 bases, with 10 bases lying between them. The CDR3 is CATSRESGGTGELFF. The DNA of the CDR3 is TGTGCCACCAGCAGAGAATCAGGAGGGACCGGGGAGCTGTTTTTT.

The genes are TRBV11-1 and TRBJ1-2; D gene ambiguous. The CDR3 runs to 13 residues. Germline V gene lookup returns CDR1 SGHAT and CDR2 FQDESV (reference sequence). Trimming removed 5 bases from V and 1 base from J, with 8 bases in between. This CDR3 is CASSPRINYGYTF. CDR3 nucleotide sequence: TGTGCCAGCAGCCCTAGGATTAACTATGGCTACACCTTC.

The chain employs TRBV4-2 and TRBJ1-1; no firm D call. Per the germline V gene, CDR1 is LGHNA and CDR2 is YNFKEQ. V was pared by 0 bases and J by 7 bases, with 18 bases between. The CDR3 runs to 16 residues. CDR3 nucleotide sequence: TGTGCCAGCAGCCAAGAGCAATCTACAGTGCCGTGTGAAGCTTTCTTT. It encodes CASSQEQSTVPCEAFF.

The rearrangement uses TRBV6-5 and TRBJ2-1; a possible D gene is TRBD1 (6 bases). This CDR3 spans 13 amino acids. Germline values: CDR1 MNHEY, CDR2 SVGAGI. Trimming removed 4 bases at V and 3 bases at J, with 7 bases between. This CDR3 is CASSLGHYNEQFF. CDR3 nucleotides: TGTGCCAGCAGTTTGGGACACTACAATGAGCAGTTCTTC.

CDR3 coding DNA: TGTGCCAGCCGGGACAGGGGAAACCCAGATACGCAGTATTTT. This gives the protein CASRDRGNPDTQYF. This chain links TRBV27 with TRBJ2-3, with 10 positions matching TRBD1. The J segment lost 4 bases and the V segment lost 8 bases, leaving 6 bases of the junction unmatched. The CDR3 length is 14 residues. Germline V CDR1 and CDR2: MNHEY, SMNVEV (reference sequence).

This clone has a handful of counts. For the CDR3, the DNA is TGTGCCAGCAGCTTCGGTGGGAGCCTAAGGGCTTTCTTT. Amino acid sequence: CASSFGGSLRAFF. V usage is TRBV13 and J usage is TRBJ1-1; the D is unclear. V lost 3 bases to trimming and J lost 11 bases, with 16 bases between them. Germline loops: CDR1 PRHDT, CDR2 FYEKMQ (reference sequence). This CDR3 is built from 13 residues.

The V call is TRBV7-9, the J call TRBJ1-2; 9 bases are shared with TRBD1. This CDR3 comprises 14 residues. CDR1 and CDR2 (germline): SEHNR, FQNEAQ (reference sequence). J gave up 8 bases and V 4 bases, and 8 bases lay outside the gene matches. The CDR3 reads CASSSRDRARGYTF. In DNA, the CDR3 is TGTGCCAGCAGCTCAAGGGACAGGGCGCGCGGCTACACCTTC. Supplemented by reference TRBV7-9 and TRBJ1-2, the full variable domain reads DTGVSQNPRHKITKRGQNVTFRCDPISEHNRLYWYRQTLGQGPEFLTYFQNEAQLEKSRLLSDRFSAERPKGSFSTLEIQRTEQGDSAMYLCASSSRDRARGYTFGSGTRLTVV.

The chain links TRBV28 to TRBJ1-2, with a tentative D call TRBD1 (5 bases). CDR3 length equals 12 residues. Germline-derived CDR1 and CDR2 are MDHEN and SYDVKM. Trimming removed 5 bases at V and 10 bases at J, with 14 bases between. CDR3: CASSPLTESYTF. For the CDR3, the DNA is TGTGCCAGCAGTCCGTTGACAGAATCCTACACCTTC.

The V and J genes are TRBV7-6 and TRBJ2-1; 10 positions agree with TRBD2. Trimming cost V 4 bases and J 2 bases; bases outside gene matches: 2. CDR3 length: 15 amino acids. Looked up from germline, CDR1 is SGHVS and CDR2 is FNYEAQ. CDR3 in DNA: TGTGCCAGCAGCTCAGGACTAGCGGCCTACAATGAGCAGTTCTTC. Translation gives CASSSGLAAYNEQFF.

The V call is TRBV4-1, the J call TRBJ2-1, with 11 bases fitting TRBD2. Germline V gives CDR1 MGHRA, CDR2 YSYEKL. The CDR3 is made up of 14 amino acids. Germline trimming cut 3 bases from V and 9 bases from J; bases unmatched to any gene: 4. CDR3 sequence: CASSQFSGGGEQFF. CDR3 sequence (DNA): TGCGCCAGCAGCCAGTTTAGCGGGGGGGGTGAGCAGTTCTTC.

The rearrangement joins TRBV5-6 to TRBJ2-7, with D possibly being TRBD2 (5 bases). V was pared by 0 bases and J by 3 bases, with 13 bases between. The CDR3 has 15 amino acids. Germline V gives CDR1 SGHDT, CDR2 YYEEEE. The CDR3, as DNA: TGTGCCAGCAGCTTGGGTCTAGCCAGCGACTACGAGCAGTACTTC. Translated, it gives CASSLGLASDYEQYF.

CDR3 DNA sequence: TGTGCCAGCAGTTACGCAGGGGACAATGAGCAGTTCTTC. It is translated as CASSYAGDNEQFF. The J gene is TRBJ2-1, the V gene TRBV6-5, with D perhaps TRBD1 (6 bases). Per germline, CDR1 MNHEY and CDR2 SVGAGI. This CDR3 region has 13 residues. V gave up 2 bases and J gave up 5 bases, with 7 bases separating them.

This clone was seen a single time. The rearrangement uses TRBV5-1 and TRBJ1-1, with TRBD1 as a possible D gene (5 bases). This CDR3 comprises 17 residues. CDR1 SGHRS and CDR2 YFSETQ come from the germline V gene. Between the trimmed V and J ends, which lost 1 base and 0 bases, there was a span of 16 bases. CDR3 nucleotides: TGCGCCAGCAGCTTGCAGATAGCAGGGCCGCTGAACACTGAAGCTTTCTTT. Residues: CASSLQIAGPLNTEAFF. Full variable domain (missing parts from reference TRBV5-1 and TRBJ1-1): KAGVTQTPRYLIKTRGQQVTLSCSPISGHRSVSWYQQTPGQGLQFLFEYFSETQRNKGNFPGRFSGRQFSNSRSEMNVSTLELGDSALYLCASSLQIAGPLNTEAFFGQGTRLTVV.

The chain is built from TRBV10-2 and TRBJ1-2; 11 nucleotides match TRBD1. V lost 8 bases, J lost 4 bases, and 12 bases stayed unmatched. The V gene's germline CDR1 is WSHSY and CDR2 SAAADI. CDR3 size: 16 residues. CDR3 DNA: TGCGCCAGCGGGCCAGGACAGGGGGCCAATCGCTATGGCTACACCTTC. Amino acid sequence: CASGPGQGANRYGYTF.

The gene calls are TRBV5-1 and TRBJ2-1, with 15 bases that match TRBD2. Germline V lookup: CDR1 SGHRS, CDR2 YFSETQ. CDR3 length: 15 amino acids. V gave up 4 bases and J gave up 7 bases; unmatched junction bases: 3. The CDR3 DNA reads TGCGCCAGCAGCATTGGACTAGCGGGGGGGAATGAGCAGTTCTTC. It codes for CASSIGLAGGNEQFF.

The genes are TRBV14 and TRBJ1-3; D perhaps matches TRBD1 (6 bases). The V gene's germline CDR1 is SGHDN and CDR2 FVKESK. The CDR3 sequence is 15 residues long. V was shortened by 4 bases and J by 7 bases, with 17 bases between the two germline ends. In DNA form, the CDR3 reads TGTGCCAGCAGCCGACCAACAGGGATTGGGAACACCATATATTTT. Translated, it gives CASSRPTGIGNTIYF.

The chain joins TRBV5-4 to TRBJ1-6; D perhaps matches TRBD1 (6 bases). The length of the CDR3 is 17 residues. Trimming took 2 bases from V and 7 from J, leaving 19 bases between them. The germline CDR1 and CDR2 sequences are SGHNT and YYREEE (reference sequence). This CDR3 is CASSLYNRATSNSPLHF. DNA for the CDR3: TGTGCCAGCAGCTTATATAACAGGGCGACCTCGAATTCACCCCTCCACTTT.

This chain uses TRBV5-1 with TRBJ2-5; 7 nucleotides agree with TRBD1. The CDR3 spans 14 residues. CDR1 is SGHRS, CDR2 YFSETQ, per germline. The trim removed 6 bases at V and 4 bases at J, leaving 9 bases unmatched. CDR3 protein: CASTSTGSGETQYF. The CDR3 nucleotides read TGCGCCAGCACTTCGACAGGGAGTGGAGAGACCCAGTACTTC. Together with reference TRBV5-1 and TRBJ2-5, the CDR3 gives the full variable domain: KAGVTQTPRYLIKTRGQQVTLSCSPISGHRSVSWYQQTPGQGLQFLFEYFSETQRNKGNFPGRFSGRQFSNSRSEMNVSTLELGDSALYLCASTSTGSGETQYFGPGTRLLVL.

The chain uses TRBV15 and TRBJ2-5; weak D call: TRBD2 (6 bases). The J call may be mistaken, given a closer DNA end match to TRBJ2-7. This CDR3 contains 15 residues. CDR1 and CDR2 (germline): LNHNV, YYDKDF (reference sequence). CDR3 in amino acids: CATSGGRDSSYEQYF. The CDR3 DNA sequence: TGTGCCACCAGCGGTGGCAGGGACTCCTCCTACGAGCAGTACTTC.

The chain carries TRBV18 and TRBJ1-5; no firm D call. The CDR3 has 14 amino acids. The V end lost 3 bases, the J end lost 0 bases, and 6 bases lay between the germline ends. Looked up from germline, CDR1 is KGHSH and CDR2 is LQKENI. CDR3 bases: TGTGCCAGCTCACCCTTTCCTAGCAATCAGCCCCAGCATTTT. Its protein is CASSPFPSNQPQHF.

The chain links TRBV2 to TRBJ2-2, with TRBD1 as a possible D gene (5 bases). Trimming took 1 base from V and 4 from J, leaving 16 bases between them. Germline V gene lookup returns CDR1 SNHLY and CDR2 FYNNEI. CDR3 length: 17 residues. The DNA of the CDR3 is TGTGCCAGCAGTGAAGGCAGGGCGCGGTCGTCCACCGGGGAGCTGTTTTTT. Amino acid sequence: CASSEGRARSSTGELFF.

This clone was detected a few times. The chain combines TRBV5-1 with TRBJ2-7, with D unclear. CDR3 length: 13 residues. Trimming took off 0 bases at V and 6 bases at J, with 10 bases between the two ends. Germline V CDR1 and CDR2: SGHRS, YFSETQ. This CDR3 is CASSLEFGFEQYF. The CDR3 DNA is TGCGCCAGCAGCTTGGAATTCGGTTTCGAGCAGTACTTC.

This sequence joins TRBV25-1 and TRBJ1-3, with D tentatively TRBD1 (6 bases). There are 13 residues in the CDR3. V lost 4 bases and J 4 bases, leaving 8 bases between the germline ends. Germline V CDR1 and CDR2: MGHDK, SYGVNS. The CDR3 DNA reads as TGTGCCAGCAGTGGACAGGAAGGAAACACCATATATTTT. It translates to CASSGQEGNTIYF.

The V and J genes are TRBV5-4 and TRBJ2-2; the match to TRBD2 covers 14 bases. This CDR3 contains 17 residues. Germline V CDR1 and CDR2: SGHNT, YYREEE (reference sequence). V shed 4 bases, J shed 0 bases, and the junction held 2 bases outside the gene matches. CDR3 sequence: CASSRTSGGTNTGELFF. The CDR3 nucleotides are TGTGCCAGCAGCCGGACTAGCGGGGGGACGAACACCGGGGAGCTGTTTTTT.